This TCR beta chain was retrieved from a study of blood T cell repertoires in COVID-19. Looking at the study overall: PBMCs, B-cell-depleted T cells, or T cells provided the cDNA or gDNA that made up the material.

Germline loops: CDR1 MNHEY, CDR2 SMNVEV (reference sequence). Trimming removed 2 bases at V and 9 bases at J, with 14 bases between. The CDR3 length is 14 residues. Profiled with immunoSEQ multiplex PCR; TCRdb holds only in-frame clones, not every one. The sample contains 350,000 to 550,000 clones, around nine tenths of which appear only once. V usage is TRBV27 and J usage is TRBJ1-5; D is perhaps TRBD1 (6 bases). Sequenced sample: peripheral blood. This TCR was sampled from a woman under 40 with acute or convalescent COVID-19. CDR3 sequence reads: CASSLGTGQWPQHF. The CDR3 DNA sequence: TGTGCCAGCAGTTTAGGGACGGGACAATGGCCCCAGCATTTT.